These 21 T cell receptor beta chains were all obtained from the same sample, sequenced in a study of T cells in narcolepsy. The protocol was immunoSEQ multiplex PCR, while the TCRdb copy is restricted to in-frame clones and leaves out a portion. The table records about 29,000 clones, about 89% of them present only once. Input material: memory (CD45RA-) CD4+ T cells from blood. These receptors all come from a human donor in good health.

This rearrangement joins TRBV18 to TRBJ2-7, with D perhaps matching TRBD1 (7 bases). Trimming took 3 bases from V and 3 from J, leaving 12 bases between them. This CDR3 has 14 amino acids. The V gene's germline CDR1 is KGHSH and CDR2 LQKENI. The CDR3 sequence: CASSPGRGDYEQYF. The DNA of the CDR3 is TGTGCCAGCTCACCGGGCAGGGGGGACTACGAGCAGTACTTC.

The chain joins TRBV28 to TRBJ2-2, with unresolved D. Germline V gene sequence: CDR1 MDHEN, CDR2 SYDVKM. V was pared by 2 bases and J by 2 bases, with 0 bases between. The CDR3 runs to 12 residues. The DNA of the CDR3 is TGTGCCAGCAGTTTAAACACCGGGGAGCTGTTTTTT. Translating it yields CASSLNTGELFF.

The genes are TRBV28 and TRBJ1-2, with D unresolved. This CDR3 spans 15 amino acids. Germline V gives CDR1 MDHEN, CDR2 SYDVKM. V was clipped by 5 bases and J by 5 bases, with 18 bases between them. The CDR3: CASSPSDVSPYGYTF. CDR3 DNA: TGTGCCAGCAGTCCCTCGGACGTTAGCCCATATGGCTACACCTTC.

The V gene is TRBV9, the J gene TRBJ2-1, with 7 bases lining up with TRBD1. The CDR3 is made up of 15 amino acids. Per germline, CDR1 SGDLS and CDR2 YYNGEE. V lost 0 bases and J lost 4; bases outside the gene matches: 4. CDR3 protein: CASSVGQGSYNEQFF. The DNA of the CDR3 is TGTGCCAGCAGCGTAGGACAGGGATCTTACAATGAGCAGTTCTTC.

This clone was picked up a small number of times. The rearrangement joins TRBV2 to TRBJ1-1, with 8 bases aligning to TRBD1. The CDR3 runs 12 residues. The J segment lost 10 bases and the V segment lost 1 base, leaving 2 bases of the junction unmatched. Germline CDR1 SNHLY, CDR2 FYNNEI. The CDR3, as DNA: TGTGCCAGCAGTGAAGGACAGGGGCGAGCTTTCTTT. This sequence encodes CASSEGQGRAFF.

The chain couples TRBV27 to TRBJ1-4; 9 bases match TRBD1. V gave up 5 bases and J gave up 7 bases; unmatched junction bases: 11. Germline V CDR1 and CDR2: MNHEY, SMNVEV (reference sequence). The CDR3 runs to 16 residues. The CDR3 coding sequence is TGTGCCAGCAGTCCATCGGGACAGGGAGGGTTTGAAAAACTGTTTTTT. Translation gives CASSPSGQGGFEKLFF.

The chain recombines TRBV4-2 with TRBJ2-3; D is uncertain. The germline V gene has CDR1 LGHNA and CDR2 YNFKEQ. Trimming removed 0 bases from V and 1 base from J, with 17 bases in between. This CDR3 is built from 18 residues. Here the CDR3 reads CASSQERSGDGRTDTQYF. CDR3 bases: TGTGCCAGCAGCCAAGAGCGGTCGGGCGATGGTCGCACAGATACGCAGTATTTT.

The gene calls are TRBV5-6 and TRBJ1-2; no reliable D call. Germline assignment: CDR1 SGHDT and CDR2 YYEEEE. The CDR3 runs 12 residues. Between the trimmed V and J ends, which lost 0 bases and 8 bases, there was a span of 8 bases. This CDR3 is CASSLGKAGYTF. The CDR3 nucleotides are TGTGCCAGCAGCTTGGGTAAAGCAGGCTACACCTTC.

The chain employs TRBV6-5 and TRBJ1-2, with TRBD1 identical over 7 bases. The CDR3 contains 12 residues. V dropped 6 bases and J dropped 8; count of bases not matched to a gene: 6. The germline V gene has CDR1 MNHEY and CDR2 SVGAGI. The CDR3 reads CASSHRGGGYTF. The DNA for the CDR3 is TGTGCCAGCAGCCACAGGGGTGGAGGCTACACCTTC.

The chain couples TRBV7-2 to TRBJ2-7; D gene unclear. Per the germline V gene, CDR1 is SGHTA and CDR2 is FQGNSA. V was trimmed by 2 bases and J by 5 bases, leaving 7 bases between them. This CDR3 comprises 12 residues. CDR3 nucleotide sequence: TGTGCCAGCAGCTTATCTCTGAACGAGCAGTACTTC. The encoded protein is CASSLSLNEQYF.

In regard to this clone: A read error may account for a junction end that differs from germline. The chain is built from TRBV10-1 and TRBJ2-3; no reliable D call. Germline CDR1 WNHNN, CDR2 SYGVQD (reference sequence). The CDR3 runs to 14 residues. The CDR3 loop is CASSKSNGADTQYF. CDR3 bases: TGCGCCAGCAGTAAGTCGAATGGTGCAGATACGCAGTATTTT.

The V call is TRBV5-4, the J call TRBJ1-2, with D maybe TRBD1 (5 bases). The germline CDR1 and CDR2 sequences are SGHNT and YYREEE (reference sequence). The V end was cut by 2 bases, the J end by 6 bases, with 8 bases between. The CDR3 spans 12 residues. CDR3 loop: CASSFRVDGYTF. The CDR3 DNA follows: TGTGCCAGCAGCTTCAGGGTAGATGGCTACACCTTC.

The V and J genes are TRBV12-5 and TRBJ2-7, with 9 bases lining up with TRBD1. This CDR3 spans 14 amino acids. CDR1 is LGHNT, CDR2 FRNRAP, per germline. Trimming cost V 7 bases and J 2 bases; bases outside gene matches: 6. The DNA for the CDR3 is TGTGCTAGTGCCGTGGACAGGGGAACCTACGAGCAGTACTTC. Translation gives CASAVDRGTYEQYF.

The rearrangement links TRBV15 to TRBJ2-1, with D tentatively TRBD2 (6 bases). CDR3 size: 15 residues. V dropped 6 bases and J dropped 7 bases, with 19 bases sitting between them. Germline V CDR1 and CDR2: LNHNV, YYDKDF (reference sequence). The DNA of the CDR3 is TGTGCCACCAGTTCCCGGGACTCCTCTCTGAATGAGCAGTTCTTC. Translated, it gives CATSSRDSSLNEQFF.

The rearrangement uses TRBV29-1 and TRBJ2-3, with 12 bases aligning to TRBD1. CDR3 length: 15 amino acids. With V trimmed by 4 bases and J by 3 bases, 5 bases remained unmatched. Germline CDR1 SQVTM, CDR2 ANQGSEA. CDR3 in DNA: TGCAGCGTTGGCGGGACAGGGGGCCGAACAGATACGCAGTATTTT. Amino acid sequence: CSVGGTGGRTDTQYF.

A few counts support this clone. The chain links TRBV27 to TRBJ1-2, with D hard to call. The V and J ends lost 3 bases and 4 bases respectively, with 15 bases between them. Germline assignment: CDR1 MNHEY and CDR2 SMNVEV (reference sequence). The CDR3 sequence is 15 residues long. Here the CDR3 DNA reads TGTGCCAGCAGTTTTTCCCATACGGCCGCCTATGGCTACACCTTC. Amino acid sequence: CASSFSHTAAYGYTF.

The chain links TRBV20-1 to TRBJ1-1, with D unresolved. Germline V lookup: CDR1 DFQATT, CDR2 SNEGSKA (reference sequence). Trimming shortened V by 3 bases and J by 1 base, and 3 bases separated the two germline ends. The CDR3 has 11 residues. CDR3 loop: CSARENTEAFF. In DNA, the CDR3 is TGCAGTGCTAGGGAGAACACTGAAGCTTTCTTT.

This sequence joins TRBV7-8 and TRBJ2-5; the D gene is possibly TRBD2 (5 bases). Judging by the DNA end, TRBJ2-7 fits better; the J call may be wrong. The CDR3 spans 15 residues. CDR1 and CDR2 (germline): SGHVS, FQNEAQ. CDR3 protein: CASSLPGSMAYEQYF. The CDR3 DNA follows: TGTGCCAGCAGCTTACCGGGGAGTATGGCCTACGAGCAGTACTTC.

V and J are TRBV10-2 and TRBJ1-6, with D unresolved. Trimming shortened V by 0 bases and J by 9 bases, and 15 bases separated the two germline ends. CDR1 and CDR2 from the germline V gene are WSHSY and SAAADI. This CDR3 spans 16 amino acids. The CDR3 spells CASSESMEGRTSPLHF. CDR3 sequence (DNA): TGCGCCAGCAGTGAGTCAATGGAGGGAAGGACTTCACCCCTCCACTTT.

The gene calls are TRBV7-3 and TRBJ1-2; D remains ambiguous. Trimming left V 5 bases short and J 0 bases short, with 10 bases between. Looked up from germline, CDR1 is SGHTA and CDR2 is FQGTGA. The CDR3 covers 14 residues. The CDR3 DNA reads as TGTGCCAGCAGCCCCGATCCTACTAACTATGGCTACACCTTC. It is translated as CASSPDPTNYGYTF.

The V and J genes are TRBV2 and TRBJ2-5; D may correspond to TRBD1 or TRBD2 (5 bases each). CDR1 SNHLY and CDR2 FYNNEI come from the germline V gene. Trimming pared 0 bases from V and 2 bases from J, leaving 13 bases between. This CDR3 contains 16 residues. CDR3 loop: CASSEAGTTYQETQYF. The CDR3, as DNA: TGTGCCAGCAGTGAAGCCGGGACCACATATCAAGAGACCCAGTACTTC.